This T cell receptor (beta chain) was captured in a study of cytomegalovirus exposure and HLA in healthy donors. Profiling relied on immunoSEQ multiplex PCR, and the TCRdb table lists in-frame clones only, not all of them. The data show approximately 150,000 clones, more than 80% seen once. Trimming took 2 bases from V and 6 from J; bases not matched to a gene: 6. Germline CDR1 reads SGHRS; CDR2 reads YFSETQ. CDR3 length equals 15 residues. J is TRBJ2-7 and V is TRBV5-1; the match to TRBD2 covers 12 bases. The TCR was taken from a woman aged 18-29 years in good health and CMV-seropositive. Input material: PBMCs. CDR3 amino acids: CASSFRLAGGFEQYF. The DNA of the CDR3 is TGCGCCAGCAGCTTTAGGCTAGCGGGAGGGTTCGAGCAGTACTTC.